This entry concerns a single T cell receptor beta chain. Its antigen remains unidentified. The sample belongs to a study of CD8 T cells in ankylosing spondylitis. TCRdb reanalysed the 5' RACE reads using MiXCR and keeps one entry per CDR3 protein. The data hold 200,000 to 250,000 distinct CDR3 sequences, with about 10% observed a single time. The germline V gene encodes CDR1 SEHNR and CDR2 FQNEAQ (reference sequence). CDR3 length: 14 amino acids. V lost 4 bases, J lost 4 bases, and 11 bases lay in between. Broader study findings: Previous work reported some of these motif variants in the synovial fluid and blood of reactive arthritis. The study identified a TCR beta motif of roughly eight highly homologous variants that appeared characteristic of ankylosing spondylitis blood.

The V gene is TRBV7-9, the J gene TRBJ2-1; a weak D match, TRBD2 (5 bases). This sequence originates from a male donor with ankylosing spondylitis or in good health (not recorded which). The sequencing input was blood, either unsorted or a sorted T cell fraction (not recorded which). CDR3 residues: CASSSQSGYNEQFF. The CDR3 coding sequence is TGTGCCAGCAGCTCCCAGTCGGGATACAATGAGCAGTTCTTC.